The rows below give T cell receptor beta chains drawn from one sample of a study of blood T cell repertoires in COVID-19. TCRdb's copy holds only in-frame clones and misses some; the assay was immunoSEQ multiplex PCR. The table records about 82,000 clones, 80% of them present only once. The sample consisted of peripheral blood. The receptors were gathered from a middle-aged woman with active or convalescent COVID-19. Both conserved end residues are part of each CDR3. A D gene is named only where the DNA matches it firmly. Clone size is stated in some rows and not others, as once, few, many or a class when expanded.

>TRBJ1-3|TRBV28|NA|NA
CASCSHAAGNTIYF
TGTGCCAGCTGTTCACATGCCGCTGGAAACACCATATATTTT
>TRBJ2-7|TRBV28|TRBD2|NA
CASSLLAGGSYEQYF
TGTGCCAGCAGTCTACTAGCGGGCGGCTCCTACGAGCAGTACTTC
>TRBJ2-7|TRBV28|TRBD2|once
CASTQPGLAGHYEQYF
TGTGCCAGCACCCAACCCGGACTAGCGGGGCACTACGAGCAGTACTTC
>TRBJ2-2|TRBV4-2|TRBD2|NA
CASSQDDRGLASTGELFF
TGTGCCAGCAGCCAAGATGATCGGGGACTAGCGTCGACCGGGGAGCTGTTTTTT
>TRBJ2-3|TRBV3-1/TRBV3-2|NA|NA
CASSQGERTQYF
TGTGCCAGCAGCCAAGGGGAGCGTACGCAGTATTTT
>TRBJ1-2|TRBV6-6|NA|NA
CASSGRGISYGYTF
TGTGCCAGCAGTGGCCGCGGAATAAGCTATGGCTACACCTTC
>TRBJ1-2|TRBV10-3|NA|NA
CAISAASYGYTF
TGTGCCATCAGTGCGGCTAGCTATGGCTACACCTTC
>TRBJ2-1|TRBV27|TRBD2|NA
CASSLSIGLAVHYNEQFF
TGTGCCAGCAGTTTATCGATCGGACTAGCGGTCCACTACAATGAGCAGTTCTTC
>TRBJ2-2|TRBV19|NA|NA
CASSPLAQKGNTGELFF
TGTGCCAGTTCCCCTCTAGCGCAAAAGGGGAACACCGGGGAGCTGTTTTTT
>TRBJ2-2|TRBV24-1|NA|NA
CATSDSGGTGELFF
TGTGCCACCAGTGATTCAGGGGGGACCGGGGAGCTGTTTTTT
>TRBJ1-5|TRBV6-5|NA|NA
CASSYSWSQPQHF
TGTGCCAGCAGTTACAGTTGGAGTCAGCCCCAGCATTTT
>TRBJ2-1|TRBV30|TRBD2|NA
CAWSVRAGGYEQFF
TGTGCCTGGAGTGTAAGGGCGGGGGGGTATGAGCAGTTCTTC
>TRBJ1-1|TRBV7-9|NA|NA
CASSFGQLILSAGEAFF
TGTGCCAGCAGCTTCGGACAGTTGATCTTGTCGGCCGGTGAAGCTTTCTTT
>TRBJ2-5|TRBV21-1|NA|NA
CASSKARETQYF
TGTGCCAGCAGCAAAGCGCGGGAGACCCAGTACTTC
>TRBJ2-2|TRBV24-1|TRBD1|NA
CATSDLGQGAGELFF
TGTGCCACCAGTGATTTGGGGCAGGGGGCCGGGGAGCTGTTTTTT
>TRBJ1-1|TRBV7-3|NA|once
CASSLSQNTEAFF
TGTGCCAGCAGCTTAAGTCAGAACACTGAAGCTTTCTTT
>TRBJ2-3|TRBV5-1|TRBD2|NA
CASSLVRAGGWDTQYF
TGCGCCAGCAGCTTGGTTCGAGCGGGGGGATGGGATACGCAGTATTTT